One and the same sample provided the 22 T cell receptor beta chains below, sequenced in a study of shared T cell receptors in the human thymus. Profiled with immunoSEQ multiplex PCR; TCRdb holds only in-frame clones, not every one. Counted here are 700,000 to 750,000 clones, approximately 85% occurring once; the ten biggest clones make up more than 0.01%. The sample was also reused in another study, on human thymus T cells.

Sequencing input: thymocytes. Receptors were obtained from a girl under three years old with a congenital heart defect.

The chain recombines TRBV19 with TRBJ1-3; possibly TRBD1 for D (6 bases). The V gene's germline CDR1 is LNHDA and CDR2 SQIVND (reference sequence). The V end lost 0 bases, the J end lost 8 bases, and 14 bases lay between the germline ends. The CDR3 length is 15 residues. DNA for the CDR3: TGTGCCAGTAGTATAGATGCGACAGGTCGCGACACCATATATTTT. Translation gives CASSIDATGRDTIYF.

This sequence joins TRBV29-1 and TRBJ2-6; TRBD2 might be the D (6 bases). Germline V gives CDR1 SQVTM, CDR2 ANQGSEA. Trimming removed 6 bases from V and 0 bases from J, with 9 bases in between. The CDR3 extends over 14 amino acids. CDR3 sequence reads: CSVLGGSGANVLTF. As DNA, the CDR3 is TGCAGCGTACTGGGGGGCTCTGGGGCCAACGTCCTGACTTTC.

The chain is built from TRBV7-6 and TRBJ2-1; 11 bases align to TRBD2. The CDR3 has 17 residues. Germline values: CDR1 SGHVS, CDR2 FNYEAQ. The J segment lost 7 bases and the V segment lost 4 bases, leaving 12 bases of the junction unmatched. The chain's CDR3 is CASSSSRLAGSRNEQFF. The CDR3 DNA reads TGTGCCAGCAGCTCTTCCCGACTAGCGGGGAGTAGGAATGAGCAGTTCTTC.

V usage is TRBV6-1 and J usage is TRBJ1-4; D perhaps matches TRBD1 (6 bases). This CDR3 region has 16 residues. V lost 1 base and J lost 7, with 16 bases in between. CDR1 and CDR2 (germline): MNHNS, SASEGT. Here the CDR3 DNA reads TGTGCCAGCAGTGAAGTCGGGGGGCCGGGGGGTGAAAAACTGTTTTTT. Translated, it gives CASSEVGGPGGEKLFF.

The chain has TRBV28 and TRBJ1-3; D is possibly TRBD1 (5 bases). CDR1 and CDR2 from the germline V gene are MDHEN and SYDVKM. The V end was cut by 10 bases, the J end by 4 bases, with 14 bases between. This CDR3 region has 13 residues. CDR3 DNA sequence: TGTGCCACTTCACAGGAAGGGGGAAACACCATATATTTT. Translation: CATSQEGGNTIYF. The full variable domain, completed using reference TRBV28 and TRBJ1-3, is DVKVTQSSRYLVKRTGEKVFLECVQDMDHENMFWYRQDPGLGLRLIYFSYDVKMKEKGDIPEGYSVSREKKERFSLILESASTNQTSMYLCATSQEGGNTIYFGEGSWLTVV.

The chain is built from TRBV18 and TRBJ2-3; possible D gene TRBD2, 5 bases. Per germline, CDR1 KGHSH and CDR2 LQKENI. The CDR3 spans 16 residues. Trimming removed 0 bases from V and 1 base from J, with 11 bases in between. CDR3 in DNA: TGTGCCAGCTCACCACCCGCGGGCAGTGGCACAGATACGCAGTATTTT. Protein product: CASSPPAGSGTDTQYF.

The chain links TRBV6-5 to TRBJ2-7, with 11 positions matching TRBD2. The V and J ends lost 2 bases and 2 bases, in that order; junction bases with no gene match: 2. Germline V gives CDR1 MNHEY, CDR2 SVGAGI. The CDR3 totals 15 residues. The CDR3 loop reads CASSYTSGGPYEQYF. The DNA for the CDR3 is TGTGCCAGCAGTTACACTAGCGGGGGACCCTACGAGCAGTACTTC.

The chain carries TRBV10-1 and TRBJ1-1; 9 bases fit TRBD1. Germline V gene data show CDR1 as WNHNN and CDR2 as SYGVQD (reference sequence). This CDR3 is built from 15 residues. Trimming cost V 0 bases and J 1 base; bases outside gene matches: 0. CDR3 DNA sequence: TGCGCCAGCAGTGAGTCGGGACAGGGGAACACTGAAGCTTTCTTT. Its protein is CASSESGQGNTEAFF.

This clone is a singleton in its sample. The V gene is TRBV11-3, the J gene TRBJ1-1; D possibly corresponds to TRBD1 (5 bases). The CDR3 sequence is 13 residues long. Deletions cut 1 base from V and 6 bases from J, with 9 bases between. The germline CDR1 and CDR2 sequences are SGHNT and YENEEA. The CDR3 sequence is CASSLGQGAEAFF. The CDR3 region has the DNA TGTGCCAGCAGCTTAGGTCAGGGCGCTGAAGCTTTCTTT.

The J gene is TRBJ1-2, the V gene TRBV7-8; TRBD1 matches 7 bases. Germline V gives CDR1 SGHVS, CDR2 FQNEAQ. V gave up 4 bases and J gave up 6 bases; unmatched junction bases: 8. The CDR3 runs 14 residues. The CDR3 DNA follows: TGTGCCAGCAGCTCTTCGACAGGGCCCCATGGCTACACCTTC. Encoded protein: CASSSSTGPHGYTF.

V usage is TRBV27 and J usage is TRBJ2-7; a weak D match, TRBD1 (5 bases). Germline CDR1 is MNHEY and CDR2 is SMNVEV (reference sequence). V was clipped by 3 bases and J by 5 bases, with 14 bases between them. This CDR3 contains 14 residues. For the CDR3, the DNA is TGTGCCAGCAGTTTGTTCCAGGGCTGCCACGAGCAGTACTTC. As protein: CASSLFQGCHEQYF.

The J gene is TRBJ2-2, the V gene TRBV7-2; 8 nucleotides match TRBD1. This CDR3 is 18 amino acids long. Germline V gives CDR1 SGHTA, CDR2 FQGNSA. The ends lost 1 base at V and 4 bases at J; junction bases unmatched: 11. The CDR3 nucleotides read TGTGCCAGCAGCTTAGGACCAGGGGGCAGTTTCGGCACCGGGGAGCTGTTTTTT. Translating it yields CASSLGPGGSFGTGELFF.

Only a few counts were recorded for this clone. The CDR3 DNA sequence: TGTGCCAGCAGCCAAAAGGAAACAAGACGGCGACAGGGCCCGACCTACGAGCAGTACTTC. This gives the protein CASSQKETRRRQGPTYEQYF. V gene TRBV14 combines with J gene TRBJ2-7, with 7 bases aligning to TRBD1. CDR3 length equals 20 residues. V lost 2 bases and J lost 2; bases outside the gene matches: 21. Germline loops: CDR1 SGHDN, CDR2 FVKESK.

V gene TRBV14 combines with J gene TRBJ1-2, with 8 nucleotides matching TRBD1. The germline gives CDR1 SGHDN, CDR2 FVKESK. The CDR3 is made up of 18 amino acids. V lost 1 base and J lost 3; bases outside the gene matches: 13. CDR3 DNA sequence: TGTGCCAGCAGCCAAGTGGTATTCGGGGGACAGGCAGACTATGGCTACACCTTC. Translation gives CASSQVVFGGQADYGYTF.

This chain links TRBV5-1 with TRBJ2-7; 15 positions match TRBD2. Germline V gene lookup returns CDR1 SGHRS and CDR2 YFSETQ. This CDR3 has 18 amino acids. With 2 bases clipped from V and 2 bases from J, the junction kept 8 bases outside the gene matches. The DNA for the CDR3 is TGCGCCAGCAGCTTCACCGTCGGGACTAGCGGGGGGACCTACGAGCAGTACTTC. Protein sequence: CASSFTVGTSGGTYEQYF.

The chain combines TRBV5-1 with TRBJ1-1, with 8 bases aligning to TRBD1. This CDR3 region has 16 residues. The trim removed 4 bases at V and 0 bases at J, leaving 8 bases unmatched. Germline V gives CDR1 SGHRS, CDR2 YFSETQ. This CDR3 reads CASSPDRALMNTEAFF. CDR3 nucleotides: TGCGCCAGCAGCCCGGACAGGGCACTAATGAACACTGAAGCTTTCTTT.

V and J are TRBV19 and TRBJ2-2; a weak D match, TRBD2 (7 bases). The CDR3 totals 16 residues. Germline values: CDR1 LNHDA, CDR2 SQIVND (reference sequence). Trimming stripped 6 bases from V and 7 bases from J, with 21 bases between. The CDR3 region is CASSQQGGVRGGELFF. The CDR3 DNA is TGTGCCAGTAGCCAACAGGGAGGGGTTCGGGGCGGGGAGCTGTTTTTT.

The gene calls are TRBV19 and TRBJ2-3, with 7 bases fitting TRBD2. Germline CDR1 is LNHDA and CDR2 is SQIVND (reference sequence). The CDR3 sequence is 14 residues long. With V trimmed by 4 bases and J by 3 bases, 4 bases remained unmatched. The CDR3 bases are TGTGCCAGTAGTAGGAGCGGGGAGACAGATACGCAGTATTTT. Protein sequence: CASSRSGETDTQYF.

The chain links TRBV28 to TRBJ1-2; 8 bases match TRBD1. V gave up 7 bases and J gave up 2 bases; unmatched junction bases: 12. The germline V gene encodes CDR1 MDHEN and CDR2 SYDVKM. This CDR3 is 16 amino acids long. The CDR3 bases are TGTGCCAGCACCCCCAGGGGGCGTAGATACAACTATGGCTACACCTTC. Residues: CASTPRGRRYNYGYTF.

The V and J genes are TRBV4-1 and TRBJ1-2; maybe TRBD1 (6 bases). The V end lost 0 bases, the J end lost 4 bases, and 18 bases lay between the germline ends. Germline CDR1 is MGHRA and CDR2 is YSYEKL. The CDR3 sequence is 17 residues long. The CDR3, as DNA: TGCGCCAGCAGCCAAGATTCGGGGGAGGGGGAGTGCTATGGCTACACCTTC. It specifies CASSQDSGEGECYGYTF.

This clone is a singleton in its sample. V is TRBV6-6 and J is TRBJ1-6; D uncertain. V was clipped by 8 bases and J by 8 bases, with 13 bases between them. Germline V gives CDR1 MNHNY, CDR2 SVGAGI (reference sequence). This CDR3 has 13 amino acids. Here the CDR3 DNA reads TGTGCCAGCGGGAGTACAGATCATTCACCCCTCCACTTT. This codes for CASGSTDHSPLHF.

This clone occurred a few times. This chain uses TRBV7-6 with TRBJ2-7; a weak D match, TRBD1 (6 bases). CDR1 is SGHVS, CDR2 FNYEAQ, per germline. V was shortened by 4 bases and J by 5 bases, with 15 bases between the two germline ends. This CDR3 has 14 residues. The CDR3 here is CASSSTGLSHEQYF. In DNA form, the CDR3 reads TGTGCCAGCAGCTCAACAGGGTTATCCCACGAGCAGTACTTC.